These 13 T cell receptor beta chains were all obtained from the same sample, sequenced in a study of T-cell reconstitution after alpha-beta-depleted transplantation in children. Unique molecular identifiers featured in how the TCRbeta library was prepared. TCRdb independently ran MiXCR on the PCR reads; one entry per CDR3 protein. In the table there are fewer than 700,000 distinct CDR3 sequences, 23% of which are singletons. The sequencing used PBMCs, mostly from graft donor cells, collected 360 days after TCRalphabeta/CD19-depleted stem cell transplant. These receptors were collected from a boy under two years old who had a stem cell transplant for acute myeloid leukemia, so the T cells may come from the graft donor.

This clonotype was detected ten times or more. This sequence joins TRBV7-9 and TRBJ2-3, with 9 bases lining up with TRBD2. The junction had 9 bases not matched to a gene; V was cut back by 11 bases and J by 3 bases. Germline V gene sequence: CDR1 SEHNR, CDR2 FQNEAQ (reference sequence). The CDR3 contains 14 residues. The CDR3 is CAGHVSGRTDTQYF. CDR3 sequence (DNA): TGTGCCGGTCATGTGAGCGGGAGGACAGATACGCAGTATTTT.

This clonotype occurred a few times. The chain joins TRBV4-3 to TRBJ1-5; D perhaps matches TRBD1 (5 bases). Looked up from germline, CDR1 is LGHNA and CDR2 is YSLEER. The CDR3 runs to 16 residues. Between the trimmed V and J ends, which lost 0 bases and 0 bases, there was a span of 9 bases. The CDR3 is CASSQDWTYSNQPQHF. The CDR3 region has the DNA TGCGCCAGCAGCCAAGATTGGACATATAGCAATCAGCCCCAGCATTTT.

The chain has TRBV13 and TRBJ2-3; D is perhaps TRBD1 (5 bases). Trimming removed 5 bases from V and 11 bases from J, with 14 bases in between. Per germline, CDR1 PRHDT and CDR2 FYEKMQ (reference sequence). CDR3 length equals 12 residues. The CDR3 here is CASSPDSYGQYF. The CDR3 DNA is TGTGCCAGCAGCCCTGACAGTTACGGGCAGTATTTT.

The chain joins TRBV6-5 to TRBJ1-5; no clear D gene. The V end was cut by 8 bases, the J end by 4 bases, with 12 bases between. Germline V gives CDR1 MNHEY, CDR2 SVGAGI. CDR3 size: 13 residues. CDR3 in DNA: TGTGCCAGCCACACCTTAAGGAATCAGCCCCAGCATTTT. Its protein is CASHTLRNQPQHF.

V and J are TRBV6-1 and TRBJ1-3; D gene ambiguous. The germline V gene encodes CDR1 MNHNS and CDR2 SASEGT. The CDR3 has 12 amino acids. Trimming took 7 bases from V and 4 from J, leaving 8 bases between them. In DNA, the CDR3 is TGTGCCAGCACGACCTCAGGAAACACCATATATTTT. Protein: CASTTSGNTIYF.

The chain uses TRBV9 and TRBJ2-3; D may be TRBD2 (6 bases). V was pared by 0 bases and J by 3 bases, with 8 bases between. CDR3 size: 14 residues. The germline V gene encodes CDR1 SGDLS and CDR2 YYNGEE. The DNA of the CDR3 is TGTGCCAGCAGCGTAGTCGCGGGGACAGATACGCAGTATTTT. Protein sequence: CASSVVAGTDTQYF.

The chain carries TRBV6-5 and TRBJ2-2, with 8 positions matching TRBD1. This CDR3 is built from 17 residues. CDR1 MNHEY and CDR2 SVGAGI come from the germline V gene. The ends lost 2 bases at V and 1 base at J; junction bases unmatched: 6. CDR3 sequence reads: CASSYPPGGLNTGELFF. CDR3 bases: TGTGCCAGCAGTTACCCCCCAGGGGGCCTGAACACCGGGGAGCTGTTTTTT.

The CDR3 nucleotides are TGCAGTGCTAGGCGACAGGCCCGACAAGAGACCCAGTACTTC. Its protein product is CSARRQARQETQYF. The rearrangement links TRBV20-1 to TRBJ2-5; D may be TRBD1 (6 bases). Germline V gene lookup returns CDR1 DFQATT and CDR2 SNEGSKA (reference sequence). The CDR3 length is 14 residues. Trimming left V 3 bases short and J 2 bases short, with 13 bases between.

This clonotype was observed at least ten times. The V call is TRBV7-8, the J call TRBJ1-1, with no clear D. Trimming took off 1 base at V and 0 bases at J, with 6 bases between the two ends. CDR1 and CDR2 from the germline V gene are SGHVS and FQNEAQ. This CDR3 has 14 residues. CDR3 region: CASSLGEVNTEAFF. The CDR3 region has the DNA TGTGCCAGCAGCTTAGGCGAGGTGAACACTGAAGCTTTCTTT.

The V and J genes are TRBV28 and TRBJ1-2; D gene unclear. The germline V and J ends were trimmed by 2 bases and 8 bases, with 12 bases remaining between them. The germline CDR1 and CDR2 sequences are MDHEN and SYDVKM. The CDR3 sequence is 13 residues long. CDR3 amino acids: CASSLGVGDGYTF. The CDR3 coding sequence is TGTGCCAGCAGTTTAGGTGTAGGCGACGGCTACACCTTC.

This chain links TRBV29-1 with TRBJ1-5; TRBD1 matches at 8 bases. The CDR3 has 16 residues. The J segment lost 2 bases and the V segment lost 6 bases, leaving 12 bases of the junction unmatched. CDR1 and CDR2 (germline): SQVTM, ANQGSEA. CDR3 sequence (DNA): TGCAGCGTAGAGACAGGGGTTGTTCGGGGCAATCAGCCCCAGCATTTT. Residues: CSVETGVVRGNQPQHF.

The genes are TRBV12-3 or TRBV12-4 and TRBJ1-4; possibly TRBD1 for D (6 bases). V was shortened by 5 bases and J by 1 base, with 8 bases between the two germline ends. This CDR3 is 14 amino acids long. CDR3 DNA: TGTGCCAGCAGTCAACAGGGAACTAATGAAAAACTGTTTTTT. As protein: CASSQQGTNEKLFF.

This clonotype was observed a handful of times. CDR3 region: CSANIEGDSNQPQHF. The CDR3 DNA reads as TGCAGTGCCAATATAGAGGGGGATTCCAATCAGCCCCAGCATTTT. The rearrangement joins TRBV20-1 to TRBJ1-5, with D perhaps TRBD1 (6 bases). The CDR3 covers 15 residues. Looked up from germline, CDR1 is DFQATT and CDR2 is SNEGSKA (reference sequence). V was cut by 6 bases and J by 3 bases, with 18 bases left in between.